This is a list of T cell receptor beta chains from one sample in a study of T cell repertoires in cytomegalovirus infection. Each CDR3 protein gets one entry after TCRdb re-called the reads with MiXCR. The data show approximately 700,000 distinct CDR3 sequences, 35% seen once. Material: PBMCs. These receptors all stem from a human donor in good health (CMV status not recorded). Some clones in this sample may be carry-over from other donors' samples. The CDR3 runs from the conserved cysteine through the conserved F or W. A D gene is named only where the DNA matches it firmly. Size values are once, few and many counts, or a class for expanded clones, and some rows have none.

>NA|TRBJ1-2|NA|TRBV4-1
TGCGCCAGCAGGGATCCCTGGGGTAACTATGGCTACACCTTC
CASRDPWGNYGYTF
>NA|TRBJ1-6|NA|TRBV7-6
TGTGCCAGCAGCTCCCGGGTCACTAATTCACCCCTCCACTTT
CASSSRVTNSPLHF
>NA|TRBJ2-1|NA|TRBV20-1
TGCAGTGCTATTGCTCAGCGAGCGTACAATGAGCAGTTCTTC
CSAIAQRAYNEQFF
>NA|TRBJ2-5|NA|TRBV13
TGTGCCAGCAGCGTACAGGGATCGGGGCAAGAGACCCAGTACTTC
CASSVQGSGQETQYF
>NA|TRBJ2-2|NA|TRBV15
TGTGCCACCAGCAGAGCTCAGGGGAGGAACACCGGGGAGCTGTTTTTT
CATSRAQGRNTGELFF
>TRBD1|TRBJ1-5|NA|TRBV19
TGTGCCAGTATTTTATCCGGGACAGGGGGACAACAGCCCCAGCATTTT
CASILSGTGGQQPQHF
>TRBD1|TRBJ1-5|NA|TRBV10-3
TGTGCCATCAGTGAGTCCAGGGGGGGTCAGCCCCAGCATTTT
CAISESRGGQPQHF
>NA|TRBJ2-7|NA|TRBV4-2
TGTGCCAGCAGCCAAGTCGCGGCAGAAACCTACGAGCAGTACTTC
CASSQVAAETYEQYF
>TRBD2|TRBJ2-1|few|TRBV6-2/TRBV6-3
TGTGCCAGCAGCCCACGGTTGACTAGCGGGGGGGCTGAGCAGTTCTTC
CASSPRLTSGGAEQFF
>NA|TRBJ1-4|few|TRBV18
TGTGCCAGCTCTCTGTCCGGACCGATTAATGAAAAACTGTTTTTT
CASSLSGPINEKLFF
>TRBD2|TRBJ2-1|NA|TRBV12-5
TGTGCTAGTGGTCCTGGGACTAGCGGGAAGGTTGAGCAGTTCTTC
CASGPGTSGKVEQFF
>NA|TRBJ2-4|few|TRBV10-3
TGTGCCGTAGCCGGGACGAAAAACATTCAGTACTTC
CAVAGTKNIQYF
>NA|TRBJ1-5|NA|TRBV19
TGTGCCAGTAGTTCCTCCGGCACCCGGAATCAGCCCCAGCATTTT
CASSSSGTRNQPQHF
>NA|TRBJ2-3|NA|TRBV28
TGTGCCAGCAGCTCGAACCGGGACAAGGGCCATTTT
CASSSNRDKGHF
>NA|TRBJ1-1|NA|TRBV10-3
TGTGCCATGGCTAAGGGGGTGGACACTGAAGCTTTCTTT
CAMAKGVDTEAFF
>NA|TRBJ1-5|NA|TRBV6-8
TGTGCCAGCAGTGGGCGCGTAAGGGGTTCTAATCAGCCCCAGCATTTT
CASSGRVRGSNQPQHF
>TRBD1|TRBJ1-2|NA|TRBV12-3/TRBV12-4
TGTGCCAGCAGTGGGACGCAGGGGGCAAACGGCTACACCTTC
CASSGTQGANGYTF
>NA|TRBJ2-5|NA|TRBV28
TGTGCCAGCAGAGAGCACGCTCAAGAGACCCAGTACTTC
CASREHAQETQYF
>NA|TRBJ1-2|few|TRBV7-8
TGTGCCAGCAGCCCATTACAGGGACACTATGGCTACACCTTC
CASSPLQGHYGYTF
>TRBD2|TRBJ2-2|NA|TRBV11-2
TGTGCCAGCAGCTTCGGTCGTGGGGGGGAGGACGCCGGGGAGCTGTTTTTT
CASSFGRGGEDAGELFF
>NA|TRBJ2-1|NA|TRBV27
TGTGCCAGCAGTGTAACTTACTACAATGAGCAGTTCTTC
CASSVTYYNEQFF
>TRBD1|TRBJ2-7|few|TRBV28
TGTGCCAGCAGTTTATCGACAGGGTTGCAGTACTTC
CASSLSTGLQYF
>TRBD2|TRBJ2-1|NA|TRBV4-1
TGCGCCAGCAGCCTAGGGACTAGCGGACCCGCCTACAATGAGCAGTTCTTC
CASSLGTSGPAYNEQFF
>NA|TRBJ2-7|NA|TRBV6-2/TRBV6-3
TGTGCCAGCCTTTCCGGGACACTCTCCTACGAGCAGTACTTC
CASLSGTLSYEQYF
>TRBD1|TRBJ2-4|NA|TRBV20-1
TGCAGTTCTACAGGGGGCGAAGACATTCAGTACTTC
CSSTGGEDIQYF
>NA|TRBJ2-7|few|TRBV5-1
TGCGCCAGCAGCTCGACGCAGGGTTCCGGGCAGTACTTC
CASSSTQGSGQYF
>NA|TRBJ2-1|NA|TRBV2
TGTGCCATCCCCGGGACACGGCGATACAATGAGCAGTTCTTC
CAIPGTRRYNEQFF
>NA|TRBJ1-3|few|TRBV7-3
TGTGCCAGCAGCTCCCGGGACGCAAGGAAGGGAAACACCATATATTTT
CASSSRDARKGNTIYF
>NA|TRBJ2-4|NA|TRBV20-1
TGCAGTTCCGCAGGGGTACGTACCAAAAACATTCAGTACTTC
CSSAGVRTKNIQYF
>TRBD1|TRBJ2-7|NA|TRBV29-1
TGCAGCGTTGAAGGCCAGGGACAGGACTACGAGCAGTACTTC
CSVEGQGQDYEQYF
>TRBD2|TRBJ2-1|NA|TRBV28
TGTGCCAGCAGGCCGACTAGCGGGGGGGCCTCTGAGCAGTTCTTC
CASRPTSGGASEQFF
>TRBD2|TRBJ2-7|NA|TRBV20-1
TGCAGTGCTAGAGAGTACCTGACTAGCCCCTACGAGCAGTACTTC
CSAREYLTSPYEQYF